The next 29 T cell receptor beta chains were all read from a single sample in a study of CD8+ T cells in alopecia areata. Cutaneous lymph node cells were pooled, and they were sorted using CD4, CD8alpha, NKG2D, NKG2ACE and other markers. The authors extracted RNA and reverse transcribed it into cDNA as the sequencing template. Generated by immunoSEQ multiplex PCR, the TCRdb table keeps only in-frame clones and is missing some. The data show 20,000 or so clones, with none appearing a single time. Sequences were obtained from CD8+ T cells sorted from a lymph node. The source of these receptors is a C3H/HeJ mouse with alopecia areata. The strain's MHC: H2-k.

About this clone itself: Gene names are the mouse ones. The covered CDR3 bases are TGTGCCAGCAGTGATGGGGGGGAGGGTGCAGAA. Protein sequence: CASSDGGEGAE. The entire CDR3 protein is CASSDGGEGAETLYF. The V gene is TRBV13-1, the J gene TRBJ2-3; a weak D match, TRBD2 (6 bases). The read stops 4 residues short of the end of the CDR3; the missing end is completed from the germline J gene. In germline, CDR1 is NSHNY, CDR2 SYGAGN. With 0 bases removed from V and 1 base from J, the gap between germline ends came to 9 bases. This CDR3 has 15 residues.

This clone was seen repeatedly, ten times or more. Mouse gene names and germline throughout. Read data end 4 residues before the CDR3 end; the end is taken from the germline J gene. The chain combines TRBV13-3 with TRBJ1-1; 12 nucleotides agree with TRBD1. Unmatched junction bases numbered 2, after V lost 0 bases and J lost 2 bases. Germline assignment: CDR1 NNHDY and CDR2 SYVADS. The CDR3 covers 16 residues. The CDR3 sequence: CASSDDGTGGNTEVFF. Incomplete CDR3 DNA: TGTGCCAGCAGTGATGACGGGACAGGGGGCAACACA.

This clone has a handful of counts. Genes and germline come from the mouse. The missing CDR3 end, 4 residues past where the read stops, is filled in from the germline J gene. The chain recombines TRBV13-2 with TRBJ2-7, with 9 bases lining up with TRBD2. The germline V gene encodes CDR1 NNHNN and CDR2 SYGAGS (reference sequence). The ends lost 0 bases at V and 0 bases at J; junction bases unmatched: 4. The CDR3 totals 16 residues. The CDR3 spells CASGDADWGSSYEQYF. The CDR3 bases that were read are TGTGCCAGCGGTGATGCCGACTGGGGGAGCTCCTAT.

This clone was observed a handful of times. Mouse names are used for the genes. The read falls 4 residues short of the CDR3 end, and the missing part is taken from the germline J gene. The chain employs TRBV5 and TRBJ2-1; 7 positions match TRBD2. Losses at the gene ends were 0 bases for V and 4 bases for J; bases not matched to a gene: 3. The CDR3 consists of 15 residues. Germline V lookup: CDR1 LGHNA, CDR2 YNLKQL (reference sequence). Here the CDR3 reads CASSQDPGLYAEQFF. The CDR3 DNA, read in part, is TGTGCCAGCAGCCAAGATCCGGGACTGTATGCT.

This clone has only a few counts. The germline and genes are mouse ones. The DNA ends 4 residues before the CDR3 does, and the rest of the CDR3 is filled in from the germline J gene. The chain links TRBV13-2 to TRBJ2-3; maybe TRBD1 (6 bases). The CDR3 has 14 residues. The germline CDR1 and CDR2 sequences are NNHNN and SYGAGS (reference sequence). The V end lost 2 bases, the J end lost 0 bases, and 7 bases lay between the germline ends. The sequenced part of the CDR3 DNA is TGTGCCAGCGGTGACAGGGGTAGTGCAGAA. Translation: CASGDRGSAE. The complete CDR3 sequence is CASGDRGSAETLYF.

As regards this clone: The genes and germline here are from mouse. Coverage ceases 4 residues before the CDR3 finishes, and the germline J gene fills in the end. The chain joins TRBV17 to TRBJ2-5; unclear D gene. Trimming pared 3 bases from V and 2 bases from J, leaving 3 bases between. The CDR3 length is 12 residues. Germline CDR1 MNHDT, CDR2 YYDKIL. The CDR3 loop is CASSSGQDTQYF. CDR3 DNA (partial): TGTGCTAGCAGTAGTGGCCAAGAC.

This clone has a handful of counts. Mouse gene names and germline throughout. The read gets to within 4 residues of the CDR3 end, and the germline J gene fills in the rest. This rearrangement joins TRBV19 to TRBJ2-5, with 9 bases lining up with TRBD1. This CDR3 is 15 amino acids long. V was pared by 4 bases and J by 3 bases, with 6 bases of the junction left unmatched. Per germline, CDR1 FNHDT and CDR2 SITEND (reference sequence). CDR3 DNA (partial): TGTGCCAGCAGTTTCCCCGGGACAGGGCAAGAC. Encoded protein: CASSFPGTGQD. The full CDR3 is CASSFPGTGQDTQYF.

This clone was detected many times. Gene and germline names: mouse. From the germline J gene comes the end of the CDR3, since the read stops 4 residues before it. The V call is TRBV19, the J call TRBJ2-3, with 7 bases fitting TRBD1. V trimming: 4 bases; J trimming: 1 base; junction bases outside the gene matches: 0. This CDR3 is 13 amino acids long. Germline CDR1 reads FNHDT; CDR2 reads SITEND (reference sequence). CDR3 protein: CASSDRGAETLYF. Partial CDR3 DNA: TGTGCCAGCAGTGACAGGGGTGCAGAA.

To note about this clone: Gene names are mouse gene names. The read falls 4 residues short of the CDR3 end, and the missing part is taken from the germline J gene. This chain joins TRBV19 and TRBJ2-3, with D possibly TRBD1 on 5 matching bases. Germline values: CDR1 FNHDT, CDR2 SITEND (reference sequence). Trimming took off 1 base at V and 0 bases at J, with 9 bases between the two ends. CDR3 length equals 15 residues. The covered CDR3 bases are TGTGCCAGCAGTATAATGACAGCTAGTGCAGAA. The encoded protein is CASSIMTASAE. The CDR3, in full, reads CASSIMTASAETLYF.

This clone was observed at least ten times. The listed genes are named as in mouse. The read falls 4 residues short of the CDR3 end, and the missing part is taken from the germline J gene. The chain couples TRBV13-3 to TRBJ2-7; the D gene is possibly TRBD1 (6 bases). The germline V and J ends were trimmed by 0 bases and 1 base, with 11 bases remaining between them. This CDR3 is 15 amino acids long. Germline assignment: CDR1 NNHDY and CDR2 SYVADS. The CDR3 region is CASSDAQGSSYEQYF. The sequenced part of the CDR3 DNA is TGTGCCAGCAGTGATGCACAGGGTAGTTCCTAT.

A note on this clone: Its ends do not fully match the called genes, so a read error is possible. Any gene name here is a mouse gene name. The read ends 4 residues shy of where the CDR3 ends; the end is completed using the germline J gene. This rearrangement joins TRBV19 to TRBJ2-7; no clear D gene. The CDR3 runs to 12 residues. Germline V gene lookup returns CDR1 FNHDT and CDR2 SITEND (reference sequence). The CDR3 loop reads CVSSIVGHEQYF. The DNA read from the CDR3 is TGTGTCAGCAGTATAGTGGGTCAT. Full variable domain (rest looked up from reference TRBV19 and TRBJ2-7): GGIITQTPKFLIGQEGQKLTLKCQQNFNHDTMYWYRQDSGKGLRLIYYSITENDLQKGDLSEGYDASREKKSSFSLTVTSAQKNEMAVFLCVSSIVGHEQYFGPGTRLTVL.

Notes on this clone: Mouse gene names apply. The sequenced fragment ends 4 residues before the CDR3 boundary, so the rest is inferred from the germline J gene. V is TRBV5 and J is TRBJ1-2, with D uncertain. CDR1 LGHNA and CDR2 YNLKQL come from the germline V gene (reference sequence). CDR3 length equals 11 residues. CDR3 residues: CASSQGSDYTF. The CDR3 DNA, read in part, is TGTGCCAGCAGCCAAGGGTCC.

In its sample, this clone was seen a few times. Mouse germline and gene names are used. The observed sequence ends 4 residues before the CDR3 terminus, with the missing tail filled in from the germline J gene. The rearrangement links TRBV14 to TRBJ1-1, with 8 bases matching TRBD1. V was clipped by 3 bases and J by 1 base; unmatched bases: 2. CDR1 and CDR2 (germline): SGHDT, FRDEAV. The CDR3 is made up of 14 amino acids. The CDR3 sequence: CASSSGGGNTEVFF. The sequenced part of the CDR3 DNA is TGTGCCAGCAGTTCAGGGGGCGGAAACACA.

In the case of this clone: Gene names and germline match the mouse. The read terminates 4 residues before the CDR3 end, so the remaining end is supplied by the germline J gene. The J gene is TRBJ2-3, the V gene TRBV13-1; TRBD1 might be the D (6 bases). The V and J ends lost 5 bases and 0 bases respectively, with 13 bases between them. This CDR3 has 15 residues. Germline-derived CDR1 and CDR2 are NSHNY and SYGAGN. CDR3 bases read: TGTGCCAGCAGGGATCGACAGGCTAGTGCAGAA. Translation gives CASRDRQASAE. The CDR3 reads in full as CASRDRQASAETLYF.

The table lists this clone with a few counts. The genes are named according to mouse. With the read ending 4 residues before the CDR3 end, the germline J gene is used to fill in that end. The chain couples TRBV1 to TRBJ2-1; 10 nucleotides align to TRBD2. The CDR3 loop spans 14 amino acids. Germline CDR1 NSQYPW, CDR2 LRSPGD (reference sequence). CDR3 residues: CTCSAWGGETEQFF. The CDR3 bases that were read are TGCACCTGCAGTGCCTGGGGGGGCGAGACT.

This clone was seen ten or more times. Genes and germline come from the mouse. CDR3 loop: CASSPGQGRTYAEQFF. CDR3 bases read: TGTGCCAGCAGCCCGGGACAGGGGAGGACCTATGCT. The chain carries TRBV14 and TRBJ2-1; 10 positions agree with TRBD1. The DNA ends 4 residues before the CDR3 does, and the rest of the CDR3 is filled in from the germline J gene. CDR3 size: 16 residues. CDR1 and CDR2 (germline): SGHDT, FRDEAV. The junction had 8 bases not matched to a gene; V was cut back by 5 bases and J by 3 bases.

A note on this clone: At residue 11, the translated DNA and the protein in TCRdb do not agree; the protein given here is derived from the DNA. Gene labels here are mouse ones. The read gets to within 3 residues of the CDR3 end, and the germline J gene fills in the rest. The V call is TRBV14, the J call TRBJ1-3; 9 nucleotides align to TRBD1. Germline V gives CDR1 SGHDT, CDR2 FRDEAV. Trimming took 3 bases from V and 6 from J; bases not matched to a gene: 4. This CDR3 spans 14 amino acids. The covered CDR3 bases are TGTGCCAGCAGTTCCGGGACAGGGTTAAATACG. It is translated as CASSSGTGLNT. The CDR3 as a whole reads CASSSGTGLNTLYF.

This clone has only a few counts. This could be a read error, since a much larger clone is one nucleotide away. Mouse names are used for the genes. The read gets to within 4 residues of the CDR3 end, and the germline J gene fills in the rest. J is TRBJ2-7 and V is TRBV13-1, with TRBD1 identical over 7 bases. Trimming cost V 4 bases and J 0 bases; bases outside gene matches: 1. CDR3 length: 13 residues. Germline loops: CDR1 NSHNY, CDR2 SYGAGN. CDR3 amino acids: CASSPGGSYEQYF. The sequenced CDR3 bases are TGTGCCAGCAGTCCAGGGGGCTCCTAT.

This clone occurred many times. Gene names refer to mouse genes. Read coverage stops 4 residues before the CDR3 terminus; the germline J gene supplies the remainder. The chain employs TRBV13-3 and TRBJ2-1, with D possibly TRBD1 on 5 matching bases. Germline V gives CDR1 NNHDY, CDR2 SYVADS. V lost 1 base and J lost 5, with 10 bases in between. CDR3 size: 14 residues. CDR3 DNA (partial): TGTGCCAGCAGTGATTGGCAGGGAGATGCT. It translates to CASSDWQGDA. The entire CDR3 protein is CASSDWQGDAEQFF.

Points on this clone: Gene names refer to mouse genes. The read ends 4 residues before the CDR3 terminus; that terminus is restored from the germline J gene. The rearrangement uses TRBV19 and TRBJ2-1; TRBD1 agrees at 9 bases. CDR1 is FNHDT and CDR2 is SITEND in the germline V gene (reference sequence). V lost 2 bases to trimming and J lost 6 bases; unmatched junction nucleotides: 3. CDR3 length: 14 residues. CDR3 in amino acids: CASSMGDRAAEQFF. CDR3 bases read: TGTGCCAGCAGTATGGGGGACAGGGCTGCT.

The table lists this clone with many counts. Mouse names are used for the genes. The read halts 4 residues ahead of the CDR3 end, with the missing end drawn from the germline J gene. The genes are TRBV13-3 and TRBJ2-5; perhaps TRBD1 as D (6 bases). The CDR3 has 14 residues. Trimming stripped 1 base from V and 3 bases from J, with 9 bases between. Germline V gives CDR1 NNHDY, CDR2 SYVADS. CDR3 residues: CASSDIQGQDTQYF. Partial CDR3 DNA: TGTGCCAGCAGTGATATACAGGGACAAGAC. The full variable domain, with the rest looked up from reference TRBV13-3 and TRBJ2-5, is EAAVTQSPRSKVAVTGGKVTLSCHQTNNHDYMYWYRQDTGHGLRLIHYSYVADSTEKGDIPDGYKASRPSQENFSLILELASLSQTAVYFCASSDIQGQDTQYFGPGTRLLVL.

There are a few counts of this clone. These gene names are mouse names. The CDR3 end is not reached by the read, which stops 4 residues before it; the germline J gene fills it in. The chain links TRBV19 to TRBJ2-1, with 13 nucleotides matching TRBD2. Trimming took 6 bases from V and 6 from J; bases not matched to a gene: 3. The germline CDR1 and CDR2 sequences are FNHDT and SITEND (reference sequence). This CDR3 comprises 14 residues. The CDR3 protein is CASTRTGGAAEQFF. CDR3 bases read: TGTGCCAGCACCAGGACTGGGGGGGCTGCT.

Worth noting for this clone: Gene names denote mouse genes. The DNA ends 4 residues before the CDR3 does, and the rest of the CDR3 is filled in from the germline J gene. The chain joins TRBV20 to TRBJ2-3, with D possibly matching TRBD1 (6 bases). Germline CDR1 reads GFQATS; CDR2 reads STVNSAI. This CDR3 spans 12 amino acids. The germline V and J ends were trimmed by 2 bases and 3 bases, with 6 bases remaining between them. This CDR3 reads CGARTGAETLYF. The DNA read from the CDR3 is TGTGGTGCTAGGACAGGGGCAGAA.

For this clone: Genes and germline are mouse. The read terminates 4 residues before the CDR3 end, so the remaining end is supplied by the germline J gene. This rearrangement joins TRBV19 to TRBJ1-2; weak D call: TRBD1 (6 bases). From germline, CDR1 is FNHDT and CDR2 SITEND (reference sequence). V lost 0 bases and J lost 0, with 12 bases in between. The CDR3 runs to 16 residues. The covered CDR3 bases are TGTGCCAGCAGTATAGAATCCGGGACAACAAACTCC. Amino acids: CASSIESGTTNS. The whole CDR3 sequence reads CASSIESGTTNSDYTF.

In its sample, this clone was seen a few times. The gene names given are mouse names. The read ends 4 residues before the CDR3 terminus; that terminus is restored from the germline J gene. The V call is TRBV19, the J call TRBJ2-3, with D possibly being TRBD1 (6 bases). V was trimmed by 1 base and J by 0 bases, leaving 12 bases between them. The germline CDR1 and CDR2 sequences are FNHDT and SITEND (reference sequence). This CDR3 is 16 amino acids long. The CDR3 is CASSITLTGSAETLYF. Partial CDR3 DNA: TGTGCCAGCAGTATAACCCTGACAGGTAGTGCAGAA.

As for this clone: The germline and genes are mouse ones. The covered CDR3 bases are TGCACCTGCAGTGCGGGACTGGGGGAT. As protein: CTCSAGLGD. The whole CDR3 reads CTCSAGLGDEQYF. V usage is TRBV1 and J usage is TRBJ2-7, with TRBD2 identical over 11 bases. Read coverage stops 4 residues before the CDR3 terminus; the germline J gene supplies the remainder. CDR1 NSQYPW and CDR2 LRSPGD come from the germline V gene (reference sequence). This CDR3 has 13 amino acids.

This clone showed up just a few times. Gene names follow the mouse nomenclature. The CDR3 extends 4 residues past the end of the read, so its final part is completed from the germline J gene. This rearrangement joins TRBV13-3 to TRBJ1-4; D is perhaps TRBD1 (5 bases). Trimming took off 1 base at V and 6 bases at J, with 7 bases between the two ends. This CDR3 has 13 amino acids. Germline lookup yields CDR1 NNHDY and CDR2 SYVADS. The CDR3 sequence is CASSDRGDERLFF. The sequenced CDR3 bases are TGTGCCAGCAGTGATCGGGGGGACGAA.

This clone was counted ten times or more. Genes and germline are mouse. The sequenced fragment ends 4 residues before the CDR3 boundary, so the rest is inferred from the germline J gene. V and J are TRBV13-1 and TRBJ2-7; 9 positions agree with TRBD2. Germline trimming cut 4 bases from V and 3 bases from J; bases unmatched to any gene: 8. The CDR3 is 15 amino acids. In germline, CDR1 is NSHNY, CDR2 SYGAGN. Incomplete CDR3 DNA: TGTGCCAGCAGTATCCCGGGACTGGGTTTCTAT. This sequence encodes CASSIPGLGFY. The whole CDR3 region reads CASSIPGLGFYEQYF.

This clone was observed a handful of times. The listed genes are named as in mouse. The sequenced part of the CDR3 DNA is TGTGCCAGCAGCACGGACTGGGGGGGCCAAAACACCGGG. Its protein is CASSTDWGGQNTG. The complete CDR3 protein is CASSTDWGGQNTGQLYF. The gene calls are TRBV19 and TRBJ2-2; 13 bases agree with TRBD2. The read terminates 4 residues before the CDR3 end, so the remaining end is supplied by the germline J gene. CDR1 FNHDT and CDR2 SITEND come from the germline V gene (reference sequence). The CDR3 has 17 amino acids. The V and J ends lost 5 bases and 1 base, in that order; junction bases with no gene match: 5. Together with reference TRBV19 and TRBJ2-2, the CDR3 gives the full variable domain: GGIITQTPKFLIGQEGQKLTLKCQQNFNHDTMYWYRQDSGKGLRLIYYSITENDLQKGDLSEGYDASREKKSSFSLTVTSAQKNEMAVFLCASSTDWGGQNTGQLYFGEGSKLTVL.